These 3 T cell receptor beta chains were sequenced from one sample in a study of CD8+ T cells in alopecia areata. Specified treatment: oral pan-JAK inhibitor, 5-10 mg twice daily. Sequencing relied on a cDNA template that was reverse transcribed from extracted RNA. The data were produced by immunoSEQ multiplex PCR, yet TCRdb's version contains in-frame clones alone and is incomplete. The table lists 200,000 to 250,000 clones, under 75% of them singletons. Material: CD4+ T cells sorted from blood, obtained at week 4, from a patient treated with tofacitinib. These receptors were obtained from a human donor with alopecia areata.

V and J are TRBV29-1 and TRBJ2-3; D is unresolved. Germline V gene sequence: CDR1 SQVTM, CDR2 ANQGSEA. Trimming pared 5 bases from V and 1 base from J, leaving 13 bases between. The CDR3 loop spans 14 amino acids. CDR3 DNA: TGCAGCGTTCGGAGCAACCGTGGCACAGATACGCAGTATTTT. Protein product: CSVRSNRGTDTQYF.

V is TRBV23-1 and J is TRBJ2-2, with 7 bases lining up with TRBD1. TRBV23-1 is flagged as an ORF with uncertain function. V shed 3 bases and J 6 bases; nucleotides not matched to a gene: 1. CDR3 length: 13 residues. CDR3: CASSHTGAGELFF. Here the CDR3 DNA reads TGCGCCAGCAGTCACACAGGGGCCGGGGAGCTGTTTTTT.

The rearrangement links TRBV14 to TRBJ2-5; no firm D call. V gave up 4 bases and J gave up 1 base, with 1 base separating them. CDR1 is SGHDN, CDR2 FVKESK, per germline. The CDR3 has 11 amino acids. The CDR3 here is CASSLQETQYF. The CDR3 DNA follows: TGTGCCAGCAGCCTCCAAGAGACCCAGTACTTC.